This TCR beta chain derives from a study of blood T cell repertoires in COVID-19. Study information: From the United States, Italy and Spain came samples of acute and convalescent COVID-19.

Generated by immunoSEQ multiplex PCR, the TCRdb table keeps only in-frame clones and is missing some. The repertoire holds over 150,000 clones, with roughly 84% as singletons. Germline V gene data show CDR1 as MNHNY and CDR2 as SVGAGI (reference sequence). The CDR3 is 17 amino acids. V shed 5 bases and J 1 base; nucleotides not matched to a gene: 11. This clonotype was obtained from a man aged 35 to 55 with acute or convalescent COVID-19. The V and J genes are TRBV6-6 and TRBJ1-5, with 7 positions matching TRBD1. The sequenced sample consisted of peripheral blood. The CDR3 DNA reads TGTGCCAGCAGTCTGACATACAGGGGCGGGAGCAATCAGCCCCAGCATTTT. This translates into CASSLTYRGGSNQPQHF.